The 26 T cell receptor beta chains given below trace back to one sample, sequenced in a study of identical twins. From the 5' RACE reads, TCRdb called clonotypes with MiXCR, one entry per CDR3 protein. The sample includes approximately 490,000 distinct CDR3 sequences, under 25% of them seen just once. The same data also went into a second study, on yellow fever vaccine responses in identical twins.

The sequenced sample was CD4+ T cells sorted from blood. The receptors originated from a young woman in good health.

This clonotype was seen many times. The chain joins TRBV12-3 or TRBV12-4 to TRBJ1-1; D unclear. Trimming took 6 bases from V and 1 from J, leaving 9 bases between them. This CDR3 comprises 13 residues. The CDR3 sequence: CASRRAGNTEAFF. The CDR3 bases are TGTGCCAGCAGGCGCGCAGGGAACACTGAAGCTTTCTTT.

This clonotype was seen repeatedly, ten times or more. The chain combines TRBV15 with TRBJ2-1, with TRBD1 as a possible D gene (5 bases). V shed 0 bases and J shed 3 bases, with 9 bases lying between them. Germline loops: CDR1 LNHNV, CDR2 YYDKDF (reference sequence). This CDR3 contains 15 residues. The CDR3 bases are TGTGCCACCAGCAGAGAAGGGGTGGGCTACAATGAGCAGTTCTTC. It is translated as CATSREGVGYNEQFF. Drawing the rest from reference TRBV15 and TRBJ2-1, the complete variable domain is DAMVIQNPRYQVTQFGKPVTLSCSQTLNHNVMYWYQQKSSQAPKLLFHYYDKDFNNEADTPDNFQSRRPNTSFCFLDIRSPGLGDTAMYLCATSREGVGYNEQFFGPGTRLTVL.

This clonotype was found a few times. The chain links TRBV12-3 or TRBV12-4 to TRBJ2-1, with 10 bases aligning to TRBD2. The CDR3 runs to 18 residues. The junction had 14 bases not matched to a gene; V was cut back by 2 bases and J by 7 bases. CDR3 coding DNA: TGTGCCAGCAGTTTAAATAGGCCGACCCTAGCGGGAGTTAATGAGCAGTTCTTC. Protein sequence: CASSLNRPTLAGVNEQFF.

The V gene is TRBV5-5, the J gene TRBJ2-1; 10 nucleotides align to TRBD2. Germline V gene lookup returns CDR1 SGHKS and CDR2 YYEKEE (reference sequence). This CDR3 contains 15 residues. Germline trimming cut 2 bases from V and 8 bases from J; bases unmatched to any gene: 7. The CDR3 spells CASSFASGSVYEQFF. CDR3 DNA sequence: TGTGCCAGCAGCTTCGCTAGCGGGAGTGTCTATGAGCAGTTCTTC.

This clonotype was counted only a few times. This chain joins TRBV10-3 and TRBJ2-6, with D unclear. The V gene lost 10 bases and the J gene lost 1 base, with 14 bases spanning the gap. Germline CDR1 reads ENHRY; CDR2 reads SYGVKD. The CDR3 has 15 amino acids. CDR3: CATTPQISGANVLTF. CDR3 DNA: TGTGCCACCACACCCCAAATATCTGGGGCCAACGTCCTGACTTTC.

The chain uses TRBV28 and TRBJ2-1; D perhaps matches TRBD2 (6 bases). The CDR3 is made up of 15 amino acids. CDR1 and CDR2 from the germline V gene are MDHEN and SYDVKM. The germline V and J ends were trimmed by 7 bases and 7 bases, with 20 bases remaining between them. CDR3 amino acids: CASIIGGAPSNEQFF. CDR3 sequence (DNA): TGTGCCAGCATCATTGGCGGGGCCCCCTCTAATGAGCAGTTCTTC. The variable domain in full, completed from reference TRBV28 and TRBJ2-1, reads DVKVTQSSRYLVKRTGEKVFLECVQDMDHENMFWYRQDPGLGLRLIYFSYDVKMKEKGDIPEGYSVSREKKERFSLILESASTNQTSMYLCASIIGGAPSNEQFFGPGTRLTVL.

The chain uses TRBV6-1 and TRBJ2-5, with no clear D. This CDR3 has 14 residues. Germline V CDR1 and CDR2: MNHNS, SASEGT. Trimming removed 7 bases from V and 0 bases from J, with 12 bases in between. The CDR3 is CASTFLGNQETQYF. The CDR3 nucleotides are TGTGCCAGCACCTTCCTTGGGAACCAAGAGACCCAGTACTTC.

CDR3 sequence: CASRPGGHIQYF. The CDR3 coding sequence is TGTGCCAGCAGACCAGGGGGGCACATTCAGTACTTC. The rearrangement uses TRBV2 and TRBJ2-4; a possible D gene is TRBD1 (7 bases). Germline V gives CDR1 SNHLY, CDR2 FYNNEI. Trimming took 6 bases from V and 8 from J, leaving 11 bases between them. The length of the CDR3 is 12 residues. Drawing the rest from reference TRBV2 and TRBJ2-4, the complete variable domain is EPEVTQTPSHQVTQMGQEVILRCVPISNHLYFYWYRQILGQKVEFLVSFYNNEISEKSEIFDDQFSVERPDGSNFTLKIRSTKLEDSAMYFCASRPGGHIQYFGAGTRLSVL.

The chain recombines TRBV14 with TRBJ2-3, with D unclear. V was pared by 2 bases and J by 1 base, with 13 bases between. Germline V gene lookup returns CDR1 SGHDN and CDR2 FVKESK. This CDR3 region has 16 residues. CDR3: CASSQLGLPRTDTQYF. As DNA, the CDR3 is TGTGCCAGCAGCCAACTTGGCTTACCACGCACAGATACGCAGTATTTT.

This rearrangement joins TRBV5-1 to TRBJ2-1; 7 nucleotides align to TRBD2. Germline V gene sequence: CDR1 SGHRS, CDR2 YFSETQ. This CDR3 comprises 14 residues. J was trimmed by 7 bases and V by 5 bases; bases with no gene match: 9. Written as DNA, the CDR3 is TGCGCCAGCAGTGCGGGAGTCCTACGTAATGAGCAGTTCTTC. Its protein product is CASSAGVLRNEQFF. Together with reference TRBV5-1 and TRBJ2-1, the CDR3 gives the full variable domain: KAGVTQTPRYLIKTRGQQVTLSCSPISGHRSVSWYQQTPGQGLQFLFEYFSETQRNKGNFPGRFSGRQFSNSRSEMNVSTLELGDSALYLCASSAGVLRNEQFFGPGTRLTVL.

This clonotype has ten or more counts. The chain links TRBV27 to TRBJ2-2; D perhaps matches TRBD2 (5 bases). The length of the CDR3 is 15 residues. The ends were cut back, 3 bases at V and 0 bases at J, with 8 bases in the middle. Looked up from germline, CDR1 is MNHEY and CDR2 is SMNVEV (reference sequence). CDR3 nucleotides: TGTGCCAGCAGTTTTTGGGGAGCGAACACCGGGGAGCTGTTTTTT. This encodes CASSFWGANTGELFF.

The chain recombines TRBV7-7 with TRBJ1-1; D is perhaps TRBD1 (5 bases). The CDR3 spans 13 residues. Germline CDR1 reads SSHAT; CDR2 reads FNYEAQ (reference sequence). V lost 5 bases and J lost 2, with 9 bases in between. This CDR3 reads CASSRDSNTEAFF. The DNA of the CDR3 is TGTGCCAGCAGCCGTGACAGCAACACTGAAGCTTTCTTT.

This clonotype was counted a few times. The J gene is TRBJ2-3, the V gene TRBV20-1, with a tentative D call TRBD2 (6 bases). This CDR3 has 14 amino acids. Trimming removed 3 bases at V and 0 bases at J, with 10 bases between. Germline CDR1 is DFQATT and CDR2 is SNEGSKA (reference sequence). Here the CDR3 DNA reads TGCAGTGCTAGTCTGACTAGTAGCACAGATACGCAGTATTTT. It encodes CSASLTSSTDTQYF.

The chain recombines TRBV10-2 with TRBJ1-5, with D maybe TRBD1 (5 bases). V lost 2 bases to trimming and J lost 6 bases, with 14 bases between them. Germline values: CDR1 WSHSY, CDR2 SAAADI. The CDR3 sequence is 15 residues long. CDR3 loop: CASSELGLGFQPQHF. For the CDR3, the DNA is TGCGCCAGCAGTGAGCTGGGGCTGGGGTTTCAGCCCCAGCATTTT.

This clonotype was picked up a small number of times. The V gene is TRBV15, the J gene TRBJ1-6; 9 bases are a match to TRBD1. The CDR3 is 19 amino acids. The junction had 12 bases not matched to a gene; V was cut back by 0 bases and J by 6 bases. From germline, CDR1 is LNHNV and CDR2 YYDKDF (reference sequence). In nucleotides, the CDR3 is TGTGCCACCAGCAGAGATAGAGGGAGGGACAGGGCTGGTAATTCACCCCTCCACTTT. It is translated as CATSRDRGRDRAGNSPLHF.

V gene TRBV3-1 combines with J gene TRBJ2-1, with a possible D match to TRBD1 (5 bases). This CDR3 comprises 13 residues. Looked up from germline, CDR1 is LGHDT and CDR2 is YNNKEL (reference sequence). V dropped 0 bases and J dropped 10 bases, with 10 bases sitting between them. CDR3 loop: CASSQDRAREQFF. As DNA, the CDR3 is TGTGCCAGCAGCCAAGACAGGGCCCGGGAGCAGTTCTTC.

The chain recombines TRBV11-3 with TRBJ1-4; a weak D match, TRBD1 (5 bases). This CDR3 region has 13 residues. The germline V gene has CDR1 SGHNT and CDR2 YENEEA. V lost 6 bases and J 2 bases, leaving 7 bases between the germline ends. In DNA form, the CDR3 reads TGTGCCAGCAGGGAGGGGACTAATGAAAAACTGTTTTTT. Its translation: CASREGTNEKLFF. Full variable domain (rest looked up from reference TRBV11-3 and TRBJ1-4): EAGVVQSPRYKIIEKKQPVAFWCNPISGHNTLYWYLQNLGQGPELLIRYENEEAVDDSQLPKDRFSAERLKGVDSTLKIQPAELGDSAVYLCASREGTNEKLFFGSGTQLSVL.

V and J are TRBV20-1 and TRBJ2-5; D perhaps matches TRBD2 (5 bases). CDR3 length equals 12 residues. Trimming left V 8 bases short and J 1 base short, with 11 bases between. CDR1 is DFQATT and CDR2 is SNEGSKA in the germline V gene (reference sequence). This CDR3 is CSLSSTQETQYF. The CDR3 DNA reads as TGCAGTCTCTCTAGCACCCAAGAGACCCAGTACTTC.

This clonotype was seen only once. The chain couples TRBV11-2 to TRBJ2-7; the D gene is possibly TRBD2 (6 bases). CDR1 is SGHAT and CDR2 is FQNNGV in the germline V gene. This CDR3 has 14 residues. The germline V and J ends were trimmed by 3 bases and 2 bases, with 11 bases remaining between them. This CDR3 reads CASSFASATYEQYF. CDR3 DNA sequence: TGTGCCAGCAGCTTTGCTAGCGCAACCTACGAGCAGTACTTC.

V is TRBV9 and J is TRBJ2-3; TRBD2 matches at 11 bases. The V and J ends lost 4 bases and 2 bases, in that order; junction bases with no gene match: 6. Per the germline V gene, CDR1 is SGDLS and CDR2 is YYNGEE. The CDR3 is 16 amino acids. The CDR3 coding sequence is TGTGCCAGCAGCCCGCGACTAGCGGGGTTCACAGATACGCAGTATTTT. Its protein is CASSPRLAGFTDTQYF.

This chain links TRBV24-1 with TRBJ1-5; the D gene is possibly TRBD1 (5 bases). The CDR3 runs to 15 residues. The V gene lost 5 bases and the J gene lost 2 bases, with 12 bases spanning the gap. Germline V gives CDR1 KGHDR, CDR2 SFDVKD. The CDR3 DNA follows: TGTGCCACCAGTGGGGGGGGGAGGGGCAATCAGCCCCAGCATTTT. Amino acids: CATSGGGRGNQPQHF.

This clonotype was detected only a few times. The chain employs TRBV6-5 and TRBJ2-1; no reliable D call. The CDR3 totals 15 residues. CDR1 is MNHEY, CDR2 SVGAGI, per germline. V gave up 2 bases and J gave up 4 bases, with 12 bases separating them. CDR3 in DNA: TGTGCCAGCAGTTACGGTCAGCCGATTTACAATGAGCAGTTCTTC. Amino acid sequence: CASSYGQPIYNEQFF.

This clonotype was observed many times. J is TRBJ2-7 and V is TRBV28; the D gene is possibly TRBD1 (6 bases). V lost 3 bases and J 3 bases, leaving 15 bases between the germline ends. The length of the CDR3 is 15 residues. Per the germline V gene, CDR1 is MDHEN and CDR2 is SYDVKM. The CDR3 nucleotides read TGTGCCAGCAGTTTCGGCCTGGGACACCACTACGAGCAGTACTTC. Encoded protein: CASSFGLGHHYEQYF.

This clonotype has only a few counts. The chain couples TRBV7-9 to TRBJ2-2, with TRBD1 matching over 8 bases. Unmatched junction bases numbered 5, after V lost 5 bases and J lost 3 bases. CDR1 is SEHNR and CDR2 is FQNEAQ in the germline V gene (reference sequence). The CDR3 has 15 residues. CDR3 bases: TGTGCCAGCAGCCAGGGGGCAATCGACACCGGGGAGCTGTTTTTT. Residues: CASSQGAIDTGELFF.

There are a few counts of this clonotype. The rearrangement joins TRBV20-1 to TRBJ2-1, with 11 bases fitting TRBD2. The V and J ends lost 6 bases and 6 bases, in that order; junction bases with no gene match: 7. The germline V gene has CDR1 DFQATT and CDR2 SNEGSKA (reference sequence). CDR3 length: 14 residues. DNA of the CDR3: TGCAGTGCGAATCTAGCGGGAGGACCCAATGAGCAGTTCTTC. Its translation: CSANLAGGPNEQFF.

The sample holds a few counts of this clonotype. V usage is TRBV20-1 and J usage is TRBJ2-5; no reliable D call. The CDR3 runs 10 residues. V shed 4 bases and J shed 2 bases, with 2 bases lying between them. Germline V gives CDR1 DFQATT, CDR2 SNEGSKA (reference sequence). Here the CDR3 reads CSANQETQYF. CDR3 bases: TGCAGTGCTAATCAAGAGACCCAGTACTTC.